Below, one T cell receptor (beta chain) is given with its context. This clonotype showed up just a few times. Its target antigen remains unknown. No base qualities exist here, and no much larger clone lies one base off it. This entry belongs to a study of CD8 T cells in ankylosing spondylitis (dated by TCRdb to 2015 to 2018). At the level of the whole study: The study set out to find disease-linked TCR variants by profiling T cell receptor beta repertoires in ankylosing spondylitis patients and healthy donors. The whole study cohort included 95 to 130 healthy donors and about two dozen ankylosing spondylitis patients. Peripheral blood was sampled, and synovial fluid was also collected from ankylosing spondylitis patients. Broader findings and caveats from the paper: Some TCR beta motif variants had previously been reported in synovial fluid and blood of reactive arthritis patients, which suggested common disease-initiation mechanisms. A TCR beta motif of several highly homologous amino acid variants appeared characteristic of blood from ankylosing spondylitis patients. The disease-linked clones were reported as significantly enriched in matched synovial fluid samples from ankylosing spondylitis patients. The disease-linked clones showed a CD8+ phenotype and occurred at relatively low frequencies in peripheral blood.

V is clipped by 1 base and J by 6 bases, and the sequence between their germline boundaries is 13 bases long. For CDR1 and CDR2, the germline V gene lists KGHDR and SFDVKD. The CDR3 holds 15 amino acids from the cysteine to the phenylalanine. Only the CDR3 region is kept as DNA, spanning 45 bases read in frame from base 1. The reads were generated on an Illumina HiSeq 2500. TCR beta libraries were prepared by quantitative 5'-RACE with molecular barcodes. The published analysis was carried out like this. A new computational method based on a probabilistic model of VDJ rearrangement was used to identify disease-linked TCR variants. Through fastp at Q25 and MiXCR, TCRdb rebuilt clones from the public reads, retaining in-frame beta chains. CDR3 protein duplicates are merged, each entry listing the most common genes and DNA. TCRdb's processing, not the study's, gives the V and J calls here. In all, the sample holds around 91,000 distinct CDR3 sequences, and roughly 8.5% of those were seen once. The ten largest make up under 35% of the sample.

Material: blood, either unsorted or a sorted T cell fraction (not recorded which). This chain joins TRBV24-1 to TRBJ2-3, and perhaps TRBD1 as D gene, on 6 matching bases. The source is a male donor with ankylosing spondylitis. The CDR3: CATSDFGRGGDTQYF. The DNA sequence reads TGTGCCACCAGTGATTTTGGCAGGGGTGGTGATACGCAGTATTTT.